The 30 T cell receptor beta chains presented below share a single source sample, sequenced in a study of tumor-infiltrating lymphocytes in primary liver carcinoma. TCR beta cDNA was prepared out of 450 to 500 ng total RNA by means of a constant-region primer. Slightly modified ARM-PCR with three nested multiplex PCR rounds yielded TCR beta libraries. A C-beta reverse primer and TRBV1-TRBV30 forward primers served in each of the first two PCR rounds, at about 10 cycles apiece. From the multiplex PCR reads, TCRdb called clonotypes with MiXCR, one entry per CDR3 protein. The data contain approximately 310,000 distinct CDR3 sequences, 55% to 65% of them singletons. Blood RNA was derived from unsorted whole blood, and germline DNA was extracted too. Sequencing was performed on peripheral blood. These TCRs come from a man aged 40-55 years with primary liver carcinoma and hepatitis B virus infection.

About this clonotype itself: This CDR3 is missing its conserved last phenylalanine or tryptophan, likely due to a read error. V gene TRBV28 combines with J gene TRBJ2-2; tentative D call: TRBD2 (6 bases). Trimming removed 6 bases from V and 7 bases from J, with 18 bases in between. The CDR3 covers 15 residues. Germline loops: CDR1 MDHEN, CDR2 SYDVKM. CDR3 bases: TGTGCCAGCAGGCCCAAATTGACTAGAGGCGGGGAGCTGTTTTCT. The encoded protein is CASRPKLTRGGELFS.

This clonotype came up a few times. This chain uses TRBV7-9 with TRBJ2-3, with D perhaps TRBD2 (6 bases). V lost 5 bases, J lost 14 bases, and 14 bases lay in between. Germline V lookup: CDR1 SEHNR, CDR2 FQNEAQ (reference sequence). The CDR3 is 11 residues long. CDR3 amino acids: CASSRGGMPYF. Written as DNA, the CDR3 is TGTGCCAGCAGCCGTGGCGGGATGCCGTATTTT.

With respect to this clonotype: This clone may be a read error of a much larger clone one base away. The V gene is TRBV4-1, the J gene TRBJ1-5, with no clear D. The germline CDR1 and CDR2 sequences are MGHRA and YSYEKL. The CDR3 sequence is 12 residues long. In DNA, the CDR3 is TGCGTCAGCAGCCACCTGGGCCAGCCCCAGCATTTT. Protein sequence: CVSSHLGQPQHF.

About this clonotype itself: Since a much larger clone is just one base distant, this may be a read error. The CDR3 sequence is CASSTFVWGRDVSEQYF. The CDR3 bases are TGTGCCAGCAGTACATTTGTGTGGGGGCGAGATGTCAGCGAGCAGTACTTC. V gene TRBV12-3 or TRBV12-4 combines with J gene TRBJ2-7, with D possibly matching TRBD1 (6 bases). The V and J ends lost 5 bases and 6 bases respectively, with 26 bases between them. The CDR3 length is 17 residues.

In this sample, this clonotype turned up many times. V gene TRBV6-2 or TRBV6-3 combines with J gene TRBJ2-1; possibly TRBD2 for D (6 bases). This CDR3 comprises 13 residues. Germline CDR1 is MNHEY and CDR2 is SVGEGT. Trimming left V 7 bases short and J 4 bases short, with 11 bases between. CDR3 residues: CASTNGLYNEQFF. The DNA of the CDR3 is TGTGCCAGCACCAACGGACTATACAATGAGCAGTTCTTC.

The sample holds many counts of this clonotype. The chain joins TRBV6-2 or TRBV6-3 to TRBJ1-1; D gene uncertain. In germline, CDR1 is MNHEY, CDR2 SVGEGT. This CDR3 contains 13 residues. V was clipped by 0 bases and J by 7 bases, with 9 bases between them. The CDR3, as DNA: TGTGCCAGCAGTTACTCGTCGGACTTTGAAGCTTTCTTT. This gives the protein CASSYSSDFEAFF.

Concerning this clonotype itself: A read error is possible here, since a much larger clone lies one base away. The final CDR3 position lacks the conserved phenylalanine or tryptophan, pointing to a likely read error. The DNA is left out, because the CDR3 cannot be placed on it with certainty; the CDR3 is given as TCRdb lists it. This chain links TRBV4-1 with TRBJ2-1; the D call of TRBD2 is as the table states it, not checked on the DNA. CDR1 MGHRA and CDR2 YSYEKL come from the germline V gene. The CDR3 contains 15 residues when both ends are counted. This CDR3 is CASSQEEGLPNSPFI.

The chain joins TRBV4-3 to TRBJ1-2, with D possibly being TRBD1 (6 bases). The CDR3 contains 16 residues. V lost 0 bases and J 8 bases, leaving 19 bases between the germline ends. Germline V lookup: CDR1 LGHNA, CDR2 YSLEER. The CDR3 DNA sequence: TGCGCCAGCAGCCAAGAGAACTTCGGGGGGCACTCGGGCTACACCTTC. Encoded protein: CASSQENFGGHSGYTF.

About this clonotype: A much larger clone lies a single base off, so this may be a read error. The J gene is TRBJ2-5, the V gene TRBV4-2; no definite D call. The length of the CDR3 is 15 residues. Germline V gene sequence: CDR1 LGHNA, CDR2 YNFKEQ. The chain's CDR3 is CASSHDRKTQETQYF. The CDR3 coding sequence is TGCGCCAGCAGCCATGATCGGAAAACCCAAGAGACCCAGTACTTC.

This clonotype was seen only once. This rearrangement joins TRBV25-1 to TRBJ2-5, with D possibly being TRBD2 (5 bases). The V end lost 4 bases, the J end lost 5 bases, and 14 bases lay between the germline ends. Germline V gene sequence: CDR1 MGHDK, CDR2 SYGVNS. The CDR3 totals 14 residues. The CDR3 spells CASSVGSGWETQYF. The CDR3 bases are TGTGCCAGCAGTGTTGGCAGCGGCTGGGAGACCCAGTACTTC.

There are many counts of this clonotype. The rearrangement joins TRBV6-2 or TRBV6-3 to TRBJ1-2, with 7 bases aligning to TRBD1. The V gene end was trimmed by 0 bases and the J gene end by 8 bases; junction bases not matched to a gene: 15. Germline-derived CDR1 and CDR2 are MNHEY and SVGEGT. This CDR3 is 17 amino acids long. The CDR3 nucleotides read TGTGCCAGCAGTTACTCGACCCGAACAGGGGCTGCTGGCGGCTACACCTTC. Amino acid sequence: CASSYSTRTGAAGGYTF.

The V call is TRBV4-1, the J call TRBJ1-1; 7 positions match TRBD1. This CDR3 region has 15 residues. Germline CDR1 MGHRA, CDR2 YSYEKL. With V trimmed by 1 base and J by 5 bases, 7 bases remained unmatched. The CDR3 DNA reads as TGCGCCAGCAGCCAAGCAGGGGGGTTGAGGACTGAAGCTTTCTTT. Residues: CASSQAGGLRTEAFF.

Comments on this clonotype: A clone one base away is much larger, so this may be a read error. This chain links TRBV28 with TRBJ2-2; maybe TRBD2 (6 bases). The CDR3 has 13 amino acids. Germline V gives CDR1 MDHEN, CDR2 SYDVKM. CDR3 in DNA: TGTGCCAGCAGACGTGGGGGGACCGAGGAGCTGTTTTTT. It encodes CASRRGGTEELFF.

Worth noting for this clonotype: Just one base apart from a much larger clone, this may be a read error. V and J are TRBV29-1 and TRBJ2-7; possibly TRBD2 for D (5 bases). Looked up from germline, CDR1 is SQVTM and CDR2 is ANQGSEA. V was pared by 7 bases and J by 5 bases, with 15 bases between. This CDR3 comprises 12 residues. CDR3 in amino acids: CSGEQRVDEQYF. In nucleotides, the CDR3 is TGCAGCGGGGAACAGAGGGTCGACGAGCAGTACTTC.

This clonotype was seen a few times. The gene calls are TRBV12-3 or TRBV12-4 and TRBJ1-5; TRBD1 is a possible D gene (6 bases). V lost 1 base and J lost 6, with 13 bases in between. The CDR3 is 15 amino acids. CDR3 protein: CASSLGGGGSQPQHF. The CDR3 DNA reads TGTGCCAGCAGTTTAGGAGGGGGTGGAAGTCAGCCCCAGCATTTT.

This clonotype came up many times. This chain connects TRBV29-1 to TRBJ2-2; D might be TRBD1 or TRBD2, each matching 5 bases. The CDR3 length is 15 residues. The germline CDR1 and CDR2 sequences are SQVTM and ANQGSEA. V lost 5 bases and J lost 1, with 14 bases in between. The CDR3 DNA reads TGCAGCGTTCGGTCCGGGACGGGGAACACCGGGGAGCTGTTTTTT. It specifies CSVRSGTGNTGELFF.

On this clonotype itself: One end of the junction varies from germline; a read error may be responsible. The DNA for the CDR3 is TGTGCCAGCAGCCAAGTCGCTAACGCCGGGGAGCTGGTTTTT. Translated, it gives CASSQVANAGELVF. The chain joins TRBV4-2 to TRBJ2-2, with D maybe TRBD2 (5 bases). Germline lookup yields CDR1 LGHNA and CDR2 YNFKEQ. The CDR3 runs 14 residues.

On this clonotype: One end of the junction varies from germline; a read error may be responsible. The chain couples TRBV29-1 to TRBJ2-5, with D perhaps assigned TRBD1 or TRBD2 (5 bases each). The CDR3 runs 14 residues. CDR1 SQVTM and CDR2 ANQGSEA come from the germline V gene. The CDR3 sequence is CSVDVGPTQETQYF. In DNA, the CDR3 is TGCAGCGTTGATGTGGGACCGACCCAAGAGACCCAATACTTC.

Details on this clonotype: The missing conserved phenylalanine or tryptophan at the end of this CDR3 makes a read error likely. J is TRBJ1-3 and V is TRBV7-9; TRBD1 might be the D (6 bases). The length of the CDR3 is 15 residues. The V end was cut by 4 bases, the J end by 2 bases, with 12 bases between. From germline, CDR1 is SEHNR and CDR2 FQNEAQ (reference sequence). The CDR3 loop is CASSYVRTAGNTIYL. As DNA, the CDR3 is TGTGCCAGCAGCTATGTCAGGACAGCTGGAAACACCATATATCTT.

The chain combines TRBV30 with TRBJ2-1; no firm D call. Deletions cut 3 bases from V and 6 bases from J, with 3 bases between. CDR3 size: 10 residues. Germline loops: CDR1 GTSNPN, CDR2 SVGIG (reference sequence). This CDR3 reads CAWRTNEQFF. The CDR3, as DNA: TGTGCCTGGAGGACCAATGAGCAGTTCTTC.

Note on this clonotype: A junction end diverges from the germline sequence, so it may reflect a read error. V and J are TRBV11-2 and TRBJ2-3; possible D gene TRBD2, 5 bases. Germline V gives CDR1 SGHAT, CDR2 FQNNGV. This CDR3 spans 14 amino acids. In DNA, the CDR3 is TGTGCCAGCAGCCAAAGCGGCGGTCCAGAGACCCAATACTTC. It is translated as CASSQSGGPETQYF.

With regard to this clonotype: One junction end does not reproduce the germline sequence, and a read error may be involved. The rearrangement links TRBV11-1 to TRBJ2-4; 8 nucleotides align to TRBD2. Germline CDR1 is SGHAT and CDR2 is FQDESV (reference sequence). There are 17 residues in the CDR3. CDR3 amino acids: CVSSFPGISGTKSIQYF. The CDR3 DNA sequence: TGTGTCAGCAGCTTTCCCGGGATTAGCGGGACCAAAAGCATTCAGTACTTC.

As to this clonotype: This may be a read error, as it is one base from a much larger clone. The CDR3 reads CAIGRSPIQETQYF. In nucleotides, the CDR3 is TGTGCCATCGGTAGAAGCCCCATACAAGAGACCCAGTACTTC. V gene TRBV6-1 combines with J gene TRBJ2-5; D is unresolved. CDR3 size: 14 residues. CDR1 and CDR2 (germline): MNHNS, SASEGT. Trimming left V 10 bases short and J 2 bases short, with 17 bases between.

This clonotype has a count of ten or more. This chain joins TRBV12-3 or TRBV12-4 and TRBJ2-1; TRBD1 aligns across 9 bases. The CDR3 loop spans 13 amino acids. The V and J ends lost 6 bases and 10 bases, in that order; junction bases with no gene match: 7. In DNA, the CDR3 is TGTGCCAGCAGAGGGACAGGGAGGGACGAGCAGTTCTTC. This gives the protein CASRGTGRDEQFF.

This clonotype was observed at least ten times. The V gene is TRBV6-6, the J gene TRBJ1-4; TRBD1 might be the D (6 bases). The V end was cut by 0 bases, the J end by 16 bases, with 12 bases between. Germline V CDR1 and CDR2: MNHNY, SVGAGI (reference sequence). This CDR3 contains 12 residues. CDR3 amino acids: CASSYSMGGSFF. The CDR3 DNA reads TGTGCCAGCAGTTACTCGATGGGGGGCTCGTTTTTT.

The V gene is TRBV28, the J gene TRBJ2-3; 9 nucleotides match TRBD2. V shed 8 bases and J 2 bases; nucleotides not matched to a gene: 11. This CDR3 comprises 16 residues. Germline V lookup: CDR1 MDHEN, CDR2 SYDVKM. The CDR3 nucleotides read TGTGCCAGCTCCGTAGGTGCGGGAGGGGTCACAGATACGCAGTATTTT. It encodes CASSVGAGGVTDTQYF.

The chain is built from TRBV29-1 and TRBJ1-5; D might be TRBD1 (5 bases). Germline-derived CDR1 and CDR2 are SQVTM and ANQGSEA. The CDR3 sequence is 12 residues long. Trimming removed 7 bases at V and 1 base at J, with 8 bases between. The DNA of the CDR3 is TGCAGCGCTGGGGGGAGCAATCAGCCCCAGCATTTT. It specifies CSAGGSNQPQHF.

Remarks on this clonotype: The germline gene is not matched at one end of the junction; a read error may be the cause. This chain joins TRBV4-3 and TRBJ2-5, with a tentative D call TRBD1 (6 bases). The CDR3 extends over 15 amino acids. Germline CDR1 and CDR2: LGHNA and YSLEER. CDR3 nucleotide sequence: TGCGCCAGCAGCCAGGACTCAGGGGCGTCGAAGACCCGGTACTTC. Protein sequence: CASSQDSGASKTRYF.

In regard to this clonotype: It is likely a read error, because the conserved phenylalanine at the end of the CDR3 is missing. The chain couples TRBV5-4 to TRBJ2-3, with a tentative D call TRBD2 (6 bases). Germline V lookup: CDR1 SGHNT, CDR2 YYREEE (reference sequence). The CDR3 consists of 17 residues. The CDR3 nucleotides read TGTGCCAGCATTAACAGAGCCTCCGGAACTAGCACAGATACACAGTATTAT. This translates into CASINRASGTSTDTQYY.

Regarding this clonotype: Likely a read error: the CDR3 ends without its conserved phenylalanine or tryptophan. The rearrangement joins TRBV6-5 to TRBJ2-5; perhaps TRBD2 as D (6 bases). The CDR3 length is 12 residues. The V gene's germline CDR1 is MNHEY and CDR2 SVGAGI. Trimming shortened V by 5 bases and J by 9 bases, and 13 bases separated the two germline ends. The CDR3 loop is CASSNGRVAQYL. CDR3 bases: TGTGCCAGCAGTAACGGGAGAGTGGCCCAGTACTTA.